These T cell receptor beta chains were read from a single sample in a study of blood T cell repertoires in COVID-19. Profiled with immunoSEQ multiplex PCR; TCRdb holds only in-frame clones, not every one. This repertoire shows about 20,000 clones, roughly 90% found once; its top ten account for around 7.7%. The sample taken for sequencing was peripheral blood. Source of these receptors: a woman between 55 and 75 years old with active COVID-19. Both conserved end residues are part of each CDR3. D genes are given only for firm matches. Size is stated for part of the rows, as once, few or many counts, or as a class when the clone is expanded.

v_gene	abundance	j_gene	d_gene	CDR3aa	CDR3nt
TRBV7-3	.	TRBJ2-1	TRBD2	CASSLSGGAYNEQFF	TGTGCCAGCAGCCTTAGCGGGGGGGCCTACAATGAGCAGTTCTTC
TRBV2	.	TRBJ2-7	TRBD1	CASSRDRGSYEQYF	TGTGCCAGCAGTCGGGACAGGGGGTCCTACGAGCAGTACTTC
TRBV6-5	.	TRBJ2-1	.	CASMRWRGLDNEQFF	TGTGCCAGCATGAGATGGCGGGGCCTAGACAATGAGCAGTTCTTC
TRBV19	.	TRBJ2-3	.	CASSAQTSLDTQYF	TGTGCCAGTAGTGCCCAGACTAGTCTGGATACGCAGTATTTT
TRBV5-6	few	TRBJ1-3	.	CASSGVSGNTIYF	TGTGCCAGCTCCGGAGTTTCTGGAAACACCATATATTTT
TRBV19	.	TRBJ1-1	.	CASSIEGSSGGTEAFF	TGTGCCAGTAGTATAGAGGGGAGTTCCGGGGGAACTGAAGCTTTCTTT
TRBV2	.	TRBJ1-5	.	CASRGYSNQPQHF	TGTGCCAGCAGGGGCTACAGCAATCAGCCCCAGCATTTT
TRBV5-5	.	TRBJ1-1	.	CASSLGGSGTEAFF	TGTGCCAGCAGCTTGGGAGGGTCGGGCACTGAAGCTTTCTTT
TRBV6-5	.	TRBJ1-6	TRBD1	CASSSNDRVASPLHF	TGTGCCAGCAGTTCCAACGACAGGGTTGCCTCACCCCTCCACTTT
TRBV6-1	.	TRBJ2-1	TRBD1	CASSEKQGGYNEQFF	TGTGCCAGCAGTGAAAAACAGGGGGGCTACAATGAGCAGTTCTTC
TRBV6-6	.	TRBJ1-1	.	CASSPGGAYEEAFF	TGTGCCAGCAGCCCGGGGGGAGCTTACGAGGAAGCTTTCTTT
TRBV6-4	once	TRBJ1-1	.	CAGNNREHTEAFF	TGTGCCGGAAACAATAGGGAGCACACTGAAGCTTTCTTT
TRBV7-9	.	TRBJ1-5	TRBD1	CASSPGQGPNQPQHF	TGTGCCAGCAGCCCCGGACAGGGCCCGAATCAGCCCCAGCATTTT
TRBV13	.	TRBJ2-5	.	CASSRGAGRVQETQYF	TGTGCCAGCAGCCGGGGGGCGGGCAGGGTACAAGAGACCCAGTACTTC
TRBV7-9	.	TRBJ1-4	.	CASSLAGVLEKLFF	TGTGCCAGCAGCTTAGCAGGGGTCTTGGAAAAACTGTTTTTT
TRBV2	.	TRBJ2-1	.	CASSDEGFYNEQFF	TGTGCCAGCAGCGACGAGGGATTCTACAATGAGCAGTTCTTC
TRBV7-2	.	TRBJ1-2	.	CASSPWAGDVDYTF	TGTGCCAGCAGCCCCTGGGCGGGGGATGTCGACTACACCTTC
TRBV9	.	TRBJ2-1	TRBD2	CASSQTSGGIGSYNEQFF	TGTGCCAGCAGCCAGACTAGCGGGGGTATTGGGTCCTACAATGAGCAGTTCTTC
TRBV13	.	TRBJ2-7	.	CASSLGRVAYEQYF	TGTGCCAGCAGCTTAGGCAGGGTAGCCTACGAGCAGTACTTC
TRBV2	once	TRBJ1-6	.	CASSLINSPLHF	TGTGCCAGCAGTTTAATTAATTCACCCCTCCACTTT
TRBV19	.	TRBJ1-5	TRBD1	CASSWTGPSQPQHF	TGTGCCAGTAGTTGGACAGGGCCATCCCAGCCCCAGCATTTT
TRBV19	.	TRBJ2-5	TRBD2	CASSPGLAGLQETQYF	TGTGCCAGTAGTCCCGGACTAGCGGGGTTGCAAGAGACCCAGTACTTC
TRBV7-2	.	TRBJ1-5	.	CASSLVGGQPQHF	TGTGCCAGCAGCTTAGTGGGGGGACAGCCCCAGCATTTT
TRBV21-1	.	TRBJ2-2	.	CASSQGQSGTGELFF	TGTGCCAGCAGCCAGGGACAGTCGGGCACCGGGGAGCTGTTTTTT
TRBV5-6	.	TRBJ2-7	TRBD1	CASSLQGWTYEQYF	TGTGCCAGCAGCTTACAGGGGTGGACCTACGAGCAGTACTTC
TRBV2	.	TRBJ1-2	.	CASSFNRDYGYTF	TGTGCCAGCAGCTTTAACAGGGACTATGGCTACACCTTC
TRBV19	.	TRBJ1-3	.	CASSIDPSGSARSGNTIYF	TGTGCCAGTAGTATAGACCCCTCCGGGAGCGCCCGCTCTGGAAACACCATATATTTT
TRBV19	.	TRBJ1-5	.	CASSILGGNNQPQHF	TGTGCCAGTAGTATTTTAGGGGGAAACAATCAGCCCCAGCATTTT
TRBV4-1	.	TRBJ1-2	TRBD1	CASSHPRGTDDSLTSNYGYTF	TGCGCCAGCAGCCATCCCCGTGGGACAGACGATAGTCTGACCTCTAACTATGGCTACACCTTC
TRBV6-5	.	TRBJ1-1	.	CASHEGDGYTEAFF	TGTGCCAGCCATGAGGGAGATGGGTACACTGAAGCTTTCTTT
TRBV27	once	TRBJ1-6	.	CASSSGQSYNSPLHF	TGTGCCAGCAGTTCAGGACAGAGCTATAATTCACCCCTCCACTTT
TRBV19	.	TRBJ1-1	.	CASSIDKNTEAFF	TGTGCCAGTAGTATAGACAAGAACACTGAAGCTTTCTTT
TRBV2	.	TRBJ1-4	.	CASSGGKGLTNEKLFF	TGTGCCAGCAGTGGAGGAAAGGGGTTGACTAATGAAAAACTGTTTTTT
TRBV27	.	TRBJ2-2	.	CASSLGGHSVTGELFF	TGTGCCAGCAGTTTAGGGGGACATTCGGTCACCGGGGAGCTGTTTTTT
TRBV5-1	.	TRBJ2-3	TRBD1	CASSSAGTGDTDTQYF	TGCGCCAGCAGCTCCGCCGGGACAGGGGACACAGATACGCAGTATTTT
TRBV7-3	.	TRBJ2-7	.	CASSQQGGGGEQYF	TGTGCCAGCAGCCAGCAGGGGGGCGGCGGTGAGCAGTACTTC